The TCR beta chain described here comes from a study of long-term antiretroviral therapy in people with HIV (dated by TCRdb to between 2021 and 2023). Study-wide context: The earliest samples were collected roughly a decade before the 2015 WHO recommendation for immediate ART, at a time when ART was usually postponed until CD4 counts fell. No cross-contamination during QIAcube processing was shown when test extractions of a monoclonal T-cell line were performed alongside roughly 30 polyclonal samples. Among the approximately 32 participants with HIV, about 11 were female. A total of over 150 cryopreserved PBMC samples came from a few dozen adults with confirmed HIV infection and were collected serially over a mean of about six years (range 1-12). This retrospective serial study examined whether starting ART and sustained HIV suppression were associated with changes in the composition and diversity of the TRB repertoire in peripheral blood. Results and caveats for the whole study, not just this receptor: No data were available on ART adherence, viral resistance or therapy changes, limiting inferences about post-ART repertoire changes. Owing to limited PBMC availability, only the TCR beta chain was sequenced, without alpha chain pairing. Because pre-ART samples had limited cell numbers, unsorted PBMC were profiled rather than sorted CD4+ and CD8+ T cells. Compared with controls, HIV repertoires had narrower CDR3 length ranges, and the network structure pointed to an antigen-experienced repertoire that shifted only slightly toward naive after ART. A significant increase in TRB diversity was found to be associated with ART initiation, although TRB diversity was observed to remain significantly below that of transplant donor controls even after long-term ART. The samples span the years 2004 to 2017, and the ART regimens used may be less effective than current regimens. The repertoire was dominated across all time points by expanded TRB clones identified before ART initiation, although this dominance was seen to fluctuate and to decrease in many PLHIV after ART.

To be included, a participant needed at least one PBMC sample from before ART initiation plus at least two post-ART samples. Treatment was received in the United States of America by all participants with HIV. Before DNA extraction, cryopreserved samples containing about 0.9-10 million PBMC were thawed and washed. At the time of the earliest PBMC sample, participants with HIV were aged between about 20 and 60 years. Per participant, PBMC samples came from 1-4 timepoints prior to ART initiation and 2-8 timepoints following ART initiation, for a median of 7 samples. Serial HIV viral load, CD4+ T-cell count, ART history and demographic data were obtained for every participant. Genomic DNA was extracted from unsorted PBMC with a Qiagen kit on a QIAcube, processed in batches of 12 samples. A remark on this clone: Its antigen is still unknown. Base-call qualities are not available, and no considerably larger clone is one nucleotide away.

The junction carries 11 bases between V and J, which are trimmed by 3 bases and 8 bases respectively. CDR1 and CDR2 are read off the germline V gene as MNHNS and SASEGT. From its cysteine to its phenylalanine, the CDR3 spans 13 amino acids. Only CDR3 DNA is held: 39 bases, read in frame from base 1. The immunoSEQ hsTCRB v3.0 assay was used at survey level resolution for TRB variable region sequencing. A depth of about 40,000-50,000 T-cell genomes per sample was targeted for TRB sequencing. An Illumina MiSeq with a v3 150-cycle kit was used to sequence the pooled TRB libraries. The original pipeline was this. Repertoire analysis was performed in R inside a reproducible Nextflow workflow that covered QC, data transformation and analysis. LymphoSeq2, an R package for AIRR-Seq data exploration, was used to implement custom analyses. Four samples yielding fewer than 5000 total TRB sequences were excluded, leaving approximately 190 analyzed HIV repertoires. Among the approximately 180 retained HIV repertoires, some 57 were collected before ART initiation and over 120 were collected after ART initiation. Repertoires were downsampled to 5000 TRB nucleotide sequences, and summary statistics were averaged over 100 downsampling iterations. The analysis kept only TRB sequences whose CDR3 regions were at least seven amino acids long. A Shannon entropy-derived clonality score and the Gini coefficient were used to measure diversity. Repertoire networks linked the top 5000 CDR3 amino acid sequences whenever two sequences differed by an edit distance of one. Antigen specificity groups and MHC restriction were predicted for TRB CDR3 amino acid sequences with GLIPH2. To flag known associations with CMV, EBV, HIV or tissue antigens, CDR3 amino acid sequences were compared against VDJdb and McPAS-TCR. Pre-ART, post-ART and control groups were compared with Wilcoxon signed-rank tests and Holm-Bonferroni correction. In TCRdb, the immuneACCESS table is reduced to in-frame sequences with V and J assigned. These tables do not hold every clone; where another copy was compared, an unresolved V gene accounts for under half, and the others remain unexplained. V, J and clone size are those of that table, while D and trimming were read from the DNA. The sample profile shows 25,000 to 35,000 clones; more than 80% of them were found once. The top ten clonotypes cover approximately 8.3% of the sample.

The chain uses TRBV6-1 and TRBJ2-1; there is no confident call for the D gene. Sequenced material: unsorted PBMCs, taken 3.2 years before starting antiretroviral therapy. The origin of this receptor is a man aged 50 to 59 with HIV. For the CDR3, the sequence is CASSDSSIHEQFF. In nucleotide form, the sequence is TGTGCCAGCAGTGACTCTAGTATCCATGAGCAGTTCTTC.